This TCR beta chain originates from a study of blood T cell repertoires in COVID-19. Study overall: COVID-19 samples, acute and convalescent, were from the United States, Italy and Spain. From T cells, B-cell-depleted T cells, or PBMCs came the material, which was cDNA or gDNA.

The CDR3 has 15 residues. Germline V gene lookup returns CDR1 SEHNR and CDR2 FQNEAQ (reference sequence). Trimming took 6 bases from V and 4 from J; bases not matched to a gene: 7. Original analysis: Cell counts per sample came from amplifying reference gene primers. Assay: immunoSEQ multiplex PCR; the TCRdb copy retains only in-frame clones and omits some. V, J and clone size derive from that table, while D and trimming were established from the DNA sequence. The sample lists more than 350,000 clones, roughly 86% occurring once. Followed over time, Seattle patients had been enrolled while infection was active.

The sequence was obtained from a woman in her twenties or thirties with COVID-19, enrolled during active disease. The rearrangement links TRBV7-9 to TRBJ2-3; 10 nucleotides line up with TRBD1. The sample was peripheral blood. CDR3 protein: CASRDWTGGADTQYF. The CDR3, as DNA: TGTGCCAGCAGGGACTGGACAGGGGGGGCAGATACGCAGTATTTT.